The T cell receptor (beta chain) under discussion was sequenced for a study of CD8+ T cells in alopecia areata. cDNA prepared by RNA extraction and subsequent reverse transcription served as the template for sequencing. Some clones are missing from TCRdb's copy, which holds only in-frame ones; the method was immunoSEQ multiplex PCR. The sample has about 70,000 clones, 40% to 50% seen once. The germline CDR1 and CDR2 sequences are SQVTM and ANQGSEA. There are 13 residues in the CDR3. The V and J ends lost 5 bases and 5 bases respectively, with 15 bases between them. Peripheral blood samples and lesional scalp punch biopsies were obtained from alopecia areata patients.

Sequences were derived from CD8+ T cells sorted from blood, sampled at week 0. The rearrangement joins TRBV29-1 to TRBJ2-5; TRBD1 might be the D (6 bases). This TCR came from a human donor with alopecia areata. As DNA, the CDR3 is TGCAGCGTTCTCTGGCAGGGGTCGGAGACCCAGTACTTC. Amino acids: CSVLWQGSETQYF. Full variable domain (missing parts from reference TRBV29-1 and TRBJ2-5): SAVISQKPSRDICQRGTSLTIQCQVDSQVTMMFWYRQQPGQSLTLIATANQGSEATYESGFVIDKFPISRPNLTFSTLTVSNMSPEDSSIYLCSVLWQGSETQYFGPGTRLLVL.